The rows below give T cell receptor beta chains drawn from one sample of a study of OX40 agonist ivuxolimab in advanced cancers. TCRdb's table, derived via immunoSEQ multiplex PCR, lists solely in-frame clones and lacks some. This table holds about 78,000 clones, roughly 93% found once. The sample was CD4+ or CD8+ T cells sorted from blood, taken in a trial of the OX40 agonist ivuxolimab. The receptors shown here come from an adult with an advanced solid tumor such as melanoma, head and neck, liver or kidney cancer. CDR3s include the opening cysteine and the closing phenylalanine or tryptophan. The D gene is left open where the match is weak. Clone size is not always given. Where it is, it says once, few, many or a class for expanded clones.

clone size	V gene	J gene	D gene	CDR3 protein	CDR3 DNA
.	TRBV11-3	TRBJ1-1	TRBD1	CASSSRDSEAFF	TGTGCCAGCAGCTCGCGGGACAGTGAAGCTTTCTTT
.	TRBV5-1	TRBJ1-2	.	CASSPGQPNYGYTF	TGCGCCAGCAGCCCGGGCCAACCTAACTATGGCTACACCTTC
.	TRBV11-2	TRBJ1-2	.	CASSFSGVKGGYTF	TGTGCCAGCAGCTTTTCAGGGGTCAAGGGTGGCTACACCTTC
.	TRBV7-2	TRBJ2-7	TRBD2	CASISGGSSYEQYF	TGTGCCAGCATCTCGGGCGGGAGCTCCTACGAGCAGTACTTC
.	TRBV11-3	TRBJ2-2	TRBD2	CASSSPTSGGSTGELFF	TGTGCCAGCAGCTCCCCGACTAGCGGGGGTTCCACCGGGGAGCTGTTTTTT
.	TRBV12-5	TRBJ2-3	.	CASGLSRATDTQYF	TGTGCTAGTGGTTTGTCCAGGGCCACAGATACGCAGTATTTT
.	TRBV5-1	TRBJ1-1	.	CASSLNAGENTEAFF	TGCGCCAGCAGCTTGAACGCAGGAGAGAACACTGAAGCTTTCTTT
.	TRBV28	TRBJ2-1	.	CASRPPRSSYNEQFF	TGTGCCAGCAGACCTCCTAGGAGCTCCTACAATGAGCAGTTCTTC
.	TRBV29-1	TRBJ2-1	.	CSVEETVYNEQFF	TGCAGCGTTGAGGAGACAGTATACAATGAGCAGTTCTTC
.	TRBV5-8	TRBJ2-5	.	CASSLGQAEETQYF	TGTGCCAGCAGCTTGGGCCAGGCAGAAGAGACCCAGTACTTC
once	TRBV9	TRBJ1-3	.	CASSMAPLRSGNTIYF	TGTGCCAGCAGCATGGCCCCGCTTCGCTCTGGAAACACCATATATTTT
once	TRBV30	TRBJ1-1	TRBD1	CAWSSDRGYTEAFF	TGTGCCTGGAGCTCCGACAGGGGGTACACTGAAGCTTTCTTT
.	TRBV4-2	TRBJ2-1	TRBD2	CASSRGLAYNEQFF	TGTGCCAGCAGCCGAGGACTAGCCTACAATGAGCAGTTCTTC
.	TRBV6-6	TRBJ1-6	.	CASSFQGSYNSPLHF	TGTGCCAGCAGTTTTCAGGGCTCCTATAATTCACCCCTCCACTTT
.	TRBV28	TRBJ2-7	.	CASSRGLSSYEQYF	TGTGCCAGCAGTCGGGGCCTCAGCTCCTACGAGCAGTACTTC
.	TRBV6-5	TRBJ2-7	.	CASSWGYPYEQYF	TGTGCCAGCAGTTGGGGCTACCCCTACGAGCAGTACTTC
.	TRBV4-1	TRBJ1-1	TRBD1	CASSQGRGQGRTEAFF	TGCGCCAGCAGCCAGGGCAGAGGACAGGGGAGGACTGAAGCTTTCTTT
.	TRBV30	TRBJ1-2	.	CAWSGQGQGYGYTF	TGTGCCTGGAGTGGGCAGGGGCAGGGCTATGGCTACACCTTC
.	TRBV5-4	TRBJ1-1	.	CASSFERGNTEAFF	TGTGCCAGCAGTTTTGAGCGGGGGAACACTGAAGCTTTCTTT
.	TRBV6-5	TRBJ2-1	.	CASSYSNFYNEQFF	TGTGCCAGCAGTTACTCGAACTTTTACAATGAGCAGTTCTTC
once	TRBV30	TRBJ1-3	.	CAWGSPGGPSGNTIYF	TGTGCCTGGGGATCCCCGGGGGGACCCTCTGGAAACACCATATATTTT
once	TRBV6-1	TRBJ1-5	.	CASSEAANQPQHF	TGTGCCAGCAGTGAAGCGGCTAATCAGCCCCAGCATTTT
.	TRBV7-2	TRBJ1-1	.	CASHQSVNTEAFF	TGTGCCAGCCATCAATCCGTGAACACTGAAGCTTTCTTT
.	TRBV5-8	TRBJ2-7	TRBD2	CASSPGRLAGGVEQYF	TGTGCCAGCAGCCCCGGACGACTAGCGGGAGGAGTAGAGCAGTACTTC
.	TRBV5-1	TRBJ1-6	TRBD1	CASSLGTGGYYNSPLHF	TGCGCCAGCAGCTTAGGGACAGGGGGCTACTATAATTCACCCCTCCACTTT
.	TRBV6-6	TRBJ1-5	.	CASSPSRHQPQHF	TGTGCCAGCAGCCCGAGTCGGCATCAGCCCCAGCATTTT
once	TRBV13	TRBJ2-2	.	CASSLGRGPTNTGELFF	TGTGCCAGCAGCTTAGGCCGTGGACCGACCAACACCGGGGAGCTGTTTTTT
.	TRBV6-6	TRBJ2-3	.	CASREPGADTQYF	TGTGCCAGCAGGGAACCAGGGGCGGATACGCAGTATTTT
.	TRBV12-5	TRBJ2-1	TRBD2	CASGRLLAGAHHEQFF	TGTGCTAGTGGCCGACTTCTAGCGGGGGCCCATCATGAGCAGTTCTTC